This TCR beta chain is from a study of CD8+CD57+ T cells in acquired aplastic anemia. CDR3 length: 17 residues. V lost 2 bases and J lost 3; bases outside the gene matches: 9. Germline assignment: CDR1 LNHNV and CDR2 YYDKDF (reference sequence). Whole-study findings and limits: Patients did not significantly differ from controls in CD8+ Simpson's diversity. Some 30 shared CD8+ CDR3s appeared highly expressed within patients' immunodominant clones.

It was genomic DNA that served as the template for profiling TCR beta VDJ and CDR3. TCRdb re-analysed the reads in MiXCR, keeping a single row per CDR3 protein. The repertoire has about 400,000 distinct CDR3 sequences, 65% to 75% of them found once; the top ten carry 4%. This clonotype has a handful of counts. Antigen specificity is unknown. The clonotype comes from a human donor in good health, serving as a control. Material for sequencing was sorted CD4+, CD8+, or CD8+CD57+ T cells (not recorded which) from PBMCs. The rearrangement joins TRBV15 to TRBJ1-3; 8 bases match TRBD1. The CDR3 sequence: CATSRSGPTGDGNTIYF. In nucleotides, the CDR3 is TGTGCCACCAGCAGATCGGGGCCGACAGGGGATGGAAACACCATATATTTT. The variable domain in full, with the rest retrieved from reference TRBV15 and TRBJ1-3, is DAMVIQNPRYQVTQFGKPVTLSCSQTLNHNVMYWYQQKSSQAPKLLFHYYDKDFNNEADTPDNFQSRRPNTSFCFLDIRSPGLGDTAMYLCATSRSGPTGDGNTIYFGEGSWLTVV.